This TCR beta chain was profiled in a study of Graves' ophthalmopathy and Graves' hyperthyroidism. This clonotype was counted at least ten times. CDR3 regions of TCR beta were amplified from RNA transcripts. HTBI-primed RT-PCR formed the first round, and a multiplex PCR formed the second. MiXCR, run by TCRdb on the multiplex PCR reads, gives a single entry per CDR3 protein. Of about 410,000 distinct CDR3 sequences listed, about a sixth are singletons. This CDR3 has 15 residues. CDR1 and CDR2 (germline): SEHNR, FQNEAQ (reference sequence). The trim removed 5 bases at V and 2 bases at J, leaving 5 bases unmatched.

The chain combines TRBV7-9 with TRBJ2-7; 11 bases align to TRBD1. The clonotype comes from a woman aged 18-35 years with Graves' ophthalmopathy. The sample taken for sequencing was peripheral blood. In DNA form, the CDR3 reads TGTGCCAGCAGCGCCGGACAGGGGGCCGCCTACGAGCAGTACTTC. Translating it yields CASSAGQGAAYEQYF.